One sample yielded the 25 T cell receptor beta chains listed below, sequenced in a study of human T cells and chemical hapten exposure. TCRdb reprocessed the RACE reads via MiXCR and lists one record per CDR3 protein. The sample contains about 260,000 distinct CDR3 sequences, over 8% of which appear only once. Regarding time point: pre-sensitization, week 0. Treatment meaning: therapeutic diphenylcyclopropenone sensitization with weekly scalp DPC. Material: whole blood, obtained in connection with sensitization to the hapten diphenylcyclopropenone (DPC). Receptors were obtained from a woman aged 40 to 50 with alopecia areata. Some clones in this sample may be carry-over from other donors' samples.

This clonotype was detected ten times or more. The J gene is TRBJ2-3, the V gene TRBV4-3; no clear D. CDR1 LGHNA and CDR2 YSLEER come from the germline V gene. Trimming pared 1 base from V and 0 bases from J, leaving 11 bases between. CDR3 length: 16 amino acids. CDR3 sequence: CASSQASSGSTDTQYF. The CDR3 DNA is TGCGCCAGCAGCCAAGCGTCGTCAGGTAGCACAGATACGCAGTATTTT.

The CDR3 DNA reads as TGCAGTGCTAAAGGGCGGGGGCGTTTAGACATTCAGTACTTC. It specifies CSAKGRGRLDIQYF. The rearrangement links TRBV20-1 to TRBJ2-4; maybe TRBD2 (7 bases). The V gene's germline CDR1 is DFQATT and CDR2 SNEGSKA (reference sequence). CDR3 length: 14 residues. V was cut by 4 bases and J by 8 bases, with 18 bases left in between.

The gene calls are TRBV5-1 and TRBJ2-7; 7 bases align to TRBD2. This CDR3 is 19 amino acids long. The V gene end was trimmed by 0 bases and the J gene end by 1 base; junction bases not matched to a gene: 16. CDR1 is SGHRS, CDR2 YFSETQ, per germline. CDR3 nucleotides: TGCGCCAGCAGCTTGGAAGCCCCGAGGTCGCTCGGGAGGTCCTACGAGCAGTACTTC. It is translated as CASSLEAPRSLGRSYEQYF.

The V and J genes are TRBV9 and TRBJ2-2; D uncertain. This CDR3 contains 16 residues. V lost 3 bases to trimming and J lost 0 bases, with 12 bases between them. Germline CDR1 and CDR2: SGDLS and YYNGEE. The CDR3 spells CASSAPLGSNTGELFF. The CDR3 nucleotides read TGTGCCAGCAGCGCCCCCCTGGGATCGAACACCGGGGAGCTGTTTTTT.

This chain links TRBV7-3 with TRBJ2-4; D remains unclear. Deletions cut 5 bases from V and 0 bases from J, with 14 bases between. The CDR3 is 16 residues long. The germline V gene has CDR1 SGHTA and CDR2 FQGTGA. Here the CDR3 reads CASSPGPALAKNIQYF. CDR3 DNA sequence: TGTGCCAGCAGCCCCGGACCCGCTTTAGCCAAAAACATTCAGTACTTC.

This clonotype was observed at least ten times. This chain links TRBV29-1 with TRBJ1-1, with TRBD1 matching 9 bases. Germline assignment: CDR1 SQVTM and CDR2 ANQGSEA. The CDR3 is 16 amino acids. V was pared by 5 bases and J by 0 bases, with 10 bases of the junction left unmatched. CDR3 sequence (DNA): TGCAGCGTTCTTCCGGACAGGGGACTAATGAACACTGAAGCTTTCTTT. The encoded protein is CSVLPDRGLMNTEAFF.

The chain is built from TRBV28 and TRBJ1-5; TRBD1 matches 7 bases. V lost 9 bases to trimming and J lost 2 bases; unmatched junction nucleotides: 7. Germline lookup yields CDR1 MDHEN and CDR2 SYDVKM. The CDR3 spans 14 residues. The CDR3 sequence: CASCAGQRNQPQHF. The CDR3 coding sequence is TGTGCCAGTTGTGCGGGACAGCGCAATCAGCCCCAGCATTTT.

Ten or more counts support this clonotype. The chain has TRBV4-2 and TRBJ1-4, with unresolved D. CDR1 is LGHNA and CDR2 is YNFKEQ in the germline V gene. Between the trimmed V and J ends, which lost 0 bases and 2 bases, there was a span of 7 bases. The CDR3 length is 15 residues. Written as DNA, the CDR3 is TGTGCCAGCAGCCAAGATCGGGTTACTAATGAAAAACTGTTTTTT. Its translation is CASSQDRVTNEKLFF.

The CDR3 DNA follows: TGTGCCAGCCACGGTGCGGGAGCCGGTGAAATTTACGAGCAGTACTTC. Translated, it gives CASHGAGAGEIYEQYF. V is TRBV6-2 or TRBV6-3 and J is TRBJ2-7, with 7 bases matching TRBD2. Germline V gene data show CDR1 as MNHEY and CDR2 as SVGEGT. The CDR3 runs to 16 residues. V lost 8 bases and J lost 4; bases outside the gene matches: 17.

This chain joins TRBV7-9 and TRBJ1-1; 7 bases align to TRBD1. The CDR3 has 15 amino acids. The V and J ends lost 2 bases and 4 bases, in that order; junction bases with no gene match: 7. CDR1 is SEHNR and CDR2 is FQNEAQ in the germline V gene (reference sequence). This chain's CDR3 is CASSLTGQDGTEAFF. In DNA form, the CDR3 reads TGTGCCAGCAGCTTAACAGGACAGGACGGCACTGAAGCTTTCTTT.

Only a few counts were recorded for this clonotype. The chain carries TRBV6-1 and TRBJ2-1; D is possibly TRBD1 (6 bases). CDR1 and CDR2 from the germline V gene are MNHNS and SASEGT. Trimming removed 1 base from V and 7 bases from J, with 14 bases in between. The length of the CDR3 is 15 residues. The CDR3 sequence is CASSEERTAANEQFF. The CDR3 DNA is TGTGCCAGCAGTGAAGAAAGGACAGCGGCGAATGAGCAGTTCTTC.

This clonotype was counted a few times. This chain joins TRBV3-2 and TRBJ2-2; whether TRBD2, the table's D call, matches the DNA was not checked. TRBV3-2 is a pseudogene. This CDR3 has 19 residues. The DNA of the CDR3 is TGTGCCAGCAGCCAAACCAGGACTAGCGGGAGGGGCAACACCGGGGAGCTGTTTTTT. The encoded protein is CASSQTRTSGRGNTGELFF.

This clonotype was counted many times. CDR3 in DNA: TGCAGCGCGTCGAGGGTAGCGAGAGAAGAGACCCAGTACTTC. Its translation: CSASRVAREETQYF. The chain uses TRBV29-1 and TRBJ2-5; a possible D gene is TRBD2 (5 bases). Per the germline V gene, CDR1 is SQVTM and CDR2 is ANQGSEA. Trimming shortened V by 7 bases and J by 3 bases, and 18 bases separated the two germline ends. The CDR3 spans 14 residues.

This clonotype was detected many times. This chain joins TRBV7-2 and TRBJ1-1; D is undetermined. V was trimmed by 0 bases and J by 2 bases, leaving 7 bases between them. The CDR3 extends over 14 amino acids. The V gene's germline CDR1 is SGHTA and CDR2 FQGNSA. The CDR3 sequence: CASSLALSNTEAFF. In nucleotides, the CDR3 is TGTGCCAGCAGCTTAGCGCTGAGTAACACTGAAGCTTTCTTT.

This chain connects TRBV28 to TRBJ2-7; unclear D gene. The CDR3 is 13 amino acids. Germline loops: CDR1 MDHEN, CDR2 SYDVKM. The V end was cut by 2 bases, the J end by 2 bases, with 7 bases between. The CDR3 region has the DNA TGTGCCAGCAGTTTACAGGAACCCTACGAGCAGTACTTC. Amino acids: CASSLQEPYEQYF.

In its sample, this clonotype was seen a few times. This chain uses TRBV7-2 with TRBJ2-1, with TRBD2 identical over 13 bases. There are 13 residues in the CDR3. Germline V lookup: CDR1 SGHTA, CDR2 FQGNSA. The junction had 1 base not matched to a gene; V was cut back by 8 bases and J by 6 bases. CDR3 in DNA: TGTGCCAGCGGACTAGCGGGAGTCAATGAGCAGTTCTTC. Protein sequence: CASGLAGVNEQFF.

This clonotype appeared many times. The genes are TRBV18 and TRBJ2-5; D gene uncertain. Deletions cut 4 bases from V and 1 base from J, with 7 bases between. The germline V gene has CDR1 KGHSH and CDR2 LQKENI. The CDR3 is 13 residues long. Written as DNA, the CDR3 is TGTGCCAGCTCACTGGACCTCCAAGAGACCCAGTACTTC. It yields the protein CASSLDLQETQYF.

This clonotype was detected many times. CDR3: CASSSQGVKTQYF. As DNA, the CDR3 is TGTGCCAGCAGCTCTCAAGGGGTAAAAACGCAGTATTTT. V and J are TRBV28 and TRBJ2-3, with a possible D match to TRBD1 (5 bases). V shed 6 bases and J shed 9 bases, with 16 bases lying between them. Germline CDR1 and CDR2: MDHEN and SYDVKM. The CDR3 extends over 13 amino acids.

This clonotype occurred a few times. This chain connects TRBV11-2 to TRBJ2-1; perhaps TRBD1 as D (6 bases). With 1 base removed from V and 6 bases from J, the gap between germline ends came to 16 bases. The V gene's germline CDR1 is SGHAT and CDR2 FQNNGV. The CDR3 covers 16 residues. CDR3 in DNA: TGTGCCAGCAGCTTAGCGGGTGCGGGCAGGGGCAATGAGCAGTTCTTC. It yields the protein CASSLAGAGRGNEQFF.

This clonotype was seen at least ten times. The rearrangement links TRBV5-1 to TRBJ1-6; tentative D call: TRBD1 (6 bases). Germline V gene sequence: CDR1 SGHRS, CDR2 YFSETQ. V was clipped by 0 bases and J by 0 bases, with 10 bases between them. This CDR3 has 17 amino acids. Here the CDR3 DNA reads TGCGCCAGCAGCTTGGAGTACAGGGTCTCCTATAATTCACCCCTCCACTTT. Its translation is CASSLEYRVSYNSPLHF.

The chain carries TRBV29-1 and TRBJ1-5; D gene unclear. The CDR3 has 12 residues. CDR1 and CDR2 from the germline V gene are SQVTM and ANQGSEA. V was clipped by 5 bases and J by 0 bases, with 5 bases between them. The CDR3 sequence is CSVKNSNQPQHF. The CDR3 DNA sequence: TGCAGCGTTAAAAATAGCAATCAGCCCCAGCATTTT.

The sample holds a few counts of this clonotype. The J gene is TRBJ2-5, the V gene TRBV7-2; D is unclear. Germline V gene data show CDR1 as SGHTA and CDR2 as FQGNSA. The CDR3 has 16 amino acids. Trimming pared 6 bases from V and 1 base from J, leaving 18 bases between. The chain's CDR3 is CASSFLDPGPQETQYF. CDR3 coding DNA: TGTGCCAGCAGTTTTCTAGACCCGGGCCCCCAAGAGACCCAGTACTTC.

CDR3 region: CASKQGLAGSNTGELFF. DNA for the CDR3: TGTGCCAGCAAACAGGGGCTAGCGGGATCGAACACCGGGGAGCTGTTTTTT. This chain links TRBV12-3 or TRBV12-4 with TRBJ2-2, with 9 bases matching TRBD2. The length of the CDR3 is 17 residues. J was trimmed by 0 bases and V by 7 bases; bases with no gene match: 9.

V is TRBV12-3 or TRBV12-4 and J is TRBJ2-3; D call uncertain. The CDR3 runs 15 residues. V lost 3 bases and J 2 bases, leaving 12 bases between the germline ends. CDR3 in amino acids: CASSFQAAATDTQYF. The CDR3 DNA reads as TGTGCCAGCAGTTTCCAGGCCGCAGCCACAGATACGCAGTATTTT.

This clonotype was seen a few times. Written as DNA, the CDR3 is TGTGCCAGCAGTTTAGACGGGGTGGGAAAACTGTTTTTT. This translates into CASSLDGVGKLFF. The chain employs TRBV28 and TRBJ1-4; D gene ambiguous. CDR3 length: 13 residues. The germline V and J ends were trimmed by 2 bases and 10 bases, with 11 bases remaining between them. Germline CDR1 MDHEN, CDR2 SYDVKM. Full variable domain (remainder filled in from reference TRBV28 and TRBJ1-4): DVKVTQSSRYLVKRTGEKVFLECVQDMDHENMFWYRQDPGLGLRLIYFSYDVKMKEKGDIPEGYSVSREKKERFSLILESASTNQTSMYLCASSLDGVGKLFFGSGTQLSVL.